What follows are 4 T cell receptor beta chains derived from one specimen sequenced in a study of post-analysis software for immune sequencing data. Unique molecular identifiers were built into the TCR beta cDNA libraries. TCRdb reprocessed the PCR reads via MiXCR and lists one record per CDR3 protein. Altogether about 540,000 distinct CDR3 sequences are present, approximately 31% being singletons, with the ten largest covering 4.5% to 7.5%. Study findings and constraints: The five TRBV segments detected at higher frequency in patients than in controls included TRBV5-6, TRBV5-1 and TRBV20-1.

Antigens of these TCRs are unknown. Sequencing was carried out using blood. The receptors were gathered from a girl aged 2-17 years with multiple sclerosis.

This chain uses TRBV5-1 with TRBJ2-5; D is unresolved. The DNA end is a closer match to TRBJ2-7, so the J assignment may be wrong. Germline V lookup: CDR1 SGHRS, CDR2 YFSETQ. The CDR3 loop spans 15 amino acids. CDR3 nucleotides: TGCGCCAGCAGCTTAGCAGCCGAACCAACCTACGAGCAGTACTTC. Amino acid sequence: CASSLAAEPTYEQYF.

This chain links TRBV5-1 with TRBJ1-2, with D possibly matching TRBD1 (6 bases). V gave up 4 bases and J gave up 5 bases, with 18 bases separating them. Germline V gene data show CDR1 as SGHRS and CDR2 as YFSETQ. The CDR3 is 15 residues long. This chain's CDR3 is CASSPSRGAHYGYTF. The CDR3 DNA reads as TGCGCCAGCAGCCCGAGTAGGGGGGCGCATTATGGCTACACCTTC.

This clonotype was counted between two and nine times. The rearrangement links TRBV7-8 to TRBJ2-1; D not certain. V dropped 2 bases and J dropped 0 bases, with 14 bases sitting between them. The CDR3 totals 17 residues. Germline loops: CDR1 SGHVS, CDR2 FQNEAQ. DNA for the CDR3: TGTGCCAGCAGCTTATTAACTTCCTTCAGCTCCTACAATGAGCAGTTCTTC. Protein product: CASSLLTSFSSYNEQFF.

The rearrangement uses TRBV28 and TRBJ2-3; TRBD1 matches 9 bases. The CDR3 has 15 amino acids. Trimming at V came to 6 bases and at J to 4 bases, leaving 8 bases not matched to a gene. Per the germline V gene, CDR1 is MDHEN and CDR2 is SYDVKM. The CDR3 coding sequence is TGTGCCAGCAGCCACTCCGGGACAGGGTCAGATACGCAGTATTTT. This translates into CASSHSGTGSDTQYF. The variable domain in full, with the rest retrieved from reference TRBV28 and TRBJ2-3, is DVKVTQSSRYLVKRTGEKVFLECVQDMDHENMFWYRQDPGLGLRLIYFSYDVKMKEKGDIPEGYSVSREKKERFSLILESASTNQTSMYLCASSHSGTGSDTQYFGPGTRLTVL.